This T cell receptor beta chain was sequenced for a study of blood T cells in healthy people across ages. A sample-barcoded 5' primer and a J-beta primer mix were used in a second PCR of roughly 6 to 11 cycles. TCRdb recomputed calls from the 5' RACE reads with MiXCR, one row per CDR3 protein. Among 710,000 or so distinct CDR3 sequences listed, 22% were seen once. This CDR3 has 16 residues. Germline CDR1 and CDR2: SNHLY and FYNNEI. The junction had 6 bases not matched to a gene; V was cut back by 6 bases and J by 1 base. V usage is TRBV2 and J usage is TRBJ2-5, with 12 bases lining up with TRBD2. The source material was blood. The clonotype was recovered from a man between 65 and 79 years old in good health. The CDR3 sequence: CASSGTSGRPQETQYF. In nucleotides, the CDR3 is TGTGCCAGCAGCGGCACTAGCGGGAGGCCCCAAGAGACCCAGTACTTC.